Following are 17 T cell receptor beta chains from one sample sequenced in a study of OX40 agonist ivuxolimab in advanced cancers. Produced via immunoSEQ multiplex PCR; TCRdb's table is partial and in-frame only. Seen here are some 81,000 clones, 85% observed once, and the top ten hold approximately 0.65%. Here the sequenced sample was CD4+ or CD8+ T cells sorted from blood, taken in a trial of the OX40 agonist ivuxolimab. These receptor sequences come from an adult with an advanced solid tumor such as melanoma, head and neck, liver or kidney cancer.

The chain recombines TRBV6-6 with TRBJ2-7; D could derive from TRBD1 or TRBD2 (5 bases each). Germline-derived CDR1 and CDR2 are MNHNY and SVGAGI (reference sequence). This CDR3 spans 16 amino acids. The V and J ends lost 2 bases and 0 bases respectively, with 14 bases between them. This CDR3 reads CASSYPGTVSSYEQYF. The CDR3 DNA sequence: TGTGCCAGCAGTTACCCTGGGACGGTCAGCTCCTACGAGCAGTACTTC.

V usage is TRBV30 and J usage is TRBJ1-6; D unresolved. The V and J ends lost 3 bases and 0 bases respectively, with 12 bases between them. The CDR3 spans 16 residues. Germline-derived CDR1 and CDR2 are GTSNPN and SVGIG (reference sequence). CDR3 in amino acids: CAWRTQRNSYNSPLHF. For the CDR3, the DNA is TGTGCCTGGAGAACTCAGAGGAACTCCTATAATTCACCCCTCCACTTT.

The chain links TRBV19 to TRBJ1-1, with D possibly TRBD1 on 6 matching bases. The V end was cut by 10 bases, the J end by 1 base, with 16 bases between. The CDR3 contains 14 residues. The germline V gene has CDR1 LNHDA and CDR2 SQIVND (reference sequence). The CDR3: CATWARGRNTEAFF. The CDR3 nucleotides read TGTGCCACCTGGGCCAGGGGACGGAACACTGAAGCTTTCTTT.

This clone was counted only a few times. The chain is built from TRBV4-1 and TRBJ1-2; 10 nucleotides match TRBD1. V lost 4 bases to trimming and J lost 4 bases; unmatched junction nucleotides: 9. CDR3 length: 16 amino acids. Germline V gene sequence: CDR1 MGHRA, CDR2 YSYEKL. This chain's CDR3 is CASSRTTGGAGYGYTF. DNA for the CDR3: TGCGCCAGCAGCCGAACGACAGGGGGCGCTGGCTATGGCTACACCTTC.

The gene calls are TRBV5-4 and TRBJ1-4, with D possibly being TRBD1 (5 bases). CDR1 is SGHNT, CDR2 YYREEE, per germline (reference sequence). This CDR3 has 14 residues. The germline V and J ends were trimmed by 7 bases and 7 bases, with 17 bases remaining between them. The CDR3 region has the DNA TGTGCCAGCGCCTATCGGGGCGGTAGTGAAAAACTGTTTTTT. Amino acids: CASAYRGGSEKLFF.

The chain combines TRBV2 with TRBJ2-5; 10 bases are shared with TRBD1. Trimming took 7 bases from V and 3 from J; bases not matched to a gene: 5. The CDR3 runs 14 residues. Germline assignment: CDR1 SNHLY and CDR2 FYNNEI. DNA of the CDR3: TGTGCCAGCATACTCGGGACAGGGGAAGAGACCCAGTACTTC. Its translation is CASILGTGEETQYF.

The J gene is TRBJ1-2, the V gene TRBV7-8, with D hard to call. V dropped 4 bases and J dropped 2 bases, with 8 bases sitting between them. CDR1 and CDR2 from the germline V gene are SGHVS and FQNEAQ. The CDR3 covers 13 residues. In nucleotides, the CDR3 is TGTGCCAGCAGCTCAGACGCAAACTATGGCTACACCTTC. Amino acid sequence: CASSSDANYGYTF.

The rearrangement joins TRBV5-1 to TRBJ1-1; D gene unclear. The CDR3 loop spans 13 amino acids. Germline V gene sequence: CDR1 SGHRS, CDR2 YFSETQ. V lost 7 bases, J lost 3 bases, and 13 bases lay in between. This CDR3 reads CASGSNGDTEAFF. As DNA, the CDR3 is TGCGCCAGCGGGAGCAATGGGGACACTGAAGCTTTCTTT.

The sample holds a few counts of this clone. The chain carries TRBV7-9 and TRBJ1-6, with TRBD1 matching over 7 bases. Germline lookup yields CDR1 SEHNR and CDR2 FQNEAQ (reference sequence). With 5 bases clipped from V and 6 bases from J, the junction kept 4 bases outside the gene matches. This CDR3 has 14 amino acids. The CDR3 DNA reads TGTGCCAGCAGCCGACAGGGACCTAATTCACCCCTCCACTTT. Translating gives CASSRQGPNSPLHF.

V and J are TRBV27 and TRBJ1-2; maybe TRBD1 (6 bases). With 4 bases removed from V and 4 bases from J, the gap between germline ends came to 13 bases. Germline values: CDR1 MNHEY, CDR2 SMNVEV (reference sequence). CDR3 length equals 14 residues. The CDR3 DNA is TGTGCCAGCAGTTCGGCCCAGGGGTTCTATGGCTACACCTTC. Protein sequence: CASSSAQGFYGYTF.

V and J are TRBV29-1 and TRBJ2-2, with 10 bases that match TRBD1. Germline CDR1 and CDR2: SQVTM and ANQGSEA. V shed 4 bases and J 3 bases; nucleotides not matched to a gene: 8. The CDR3 contains 16 residues. CDR3 loop: CSVAGTGDRYTGELFF. The CDR3 DNA follows: TGCAGCGTTGCAGGGACAGGGGACAGGTACACCGGGGAGCTGTTTTTT.

This chain uses TRBV4-3 with TRBJ2-3, with a possible D match to TRBD1 (5 bases). CDR3 length: 15 amino acids. CDR1 LGHNA and CDR2 YSLEER come from the germline V gene. V shed 0 bases and J shed 1 base, with 8 bases lying between them. The CDR3 is CASSQDFRGTDTQYF. In DNA, the CDR3 is TGCGCCAGCAGCCAAGATTTCAGGGGCACAGATACGCAGTATTTT.

This CDR3 reads CATSRRQGILRSQPQHF. CDR3 in DNA: TGTGCCACCAGCAGAAGGCAGGGGATTTTGAGAAGTCAGCCCCAGCATTTT. This chain connects TRBV15 to TRBJ1-5; D may be TRBD1 (6 bases). V shed 2 bases and J shed 6 bases, with 20 bases lying between them. This CDR3 region has 17 residues. Looked up from germline, CDR1 is LNHNV and CDR2 is YYDKDF (reference sequence).

The chain recombines TRBV6-5 with TRBJ1-1, with D unresolved. The CDR3 runs to 14 residues. V was pared by 2 bases and J by 4 bases, with 11 bases between. Looked up from germline, CDR1 is MNHEY and CDR2 is SVGAGI. The CDR3 nucleotides are TGTGCCAGCAGTTACGAAGAGAGATCCACTGAAGCTTTCTTT. Protein sequence: CASSYEERSTEAFF.

V gene TRBV5-1 combines with J gene TRBJ2-5; TRBD2 matches 9 bases. This CDR3 comprises 16 residues. Trimming took 3 bases from V and 0 from J; bases not matched to a gene: 6. Germline loops: CDR1 SGHRS, CDR2 YFSETQ. DNA for the CDR3: TGCGCCAGCAGCTCGGCGGGCGGGGGGGACCAAGAGACCCAGTACTTC. Its protein product is CASSSAGGGDQETQYF.

The chain links TRBV12-5 to TRBJ1-2, with a possible D match to TRBD1 (5 bases). Deletions cut 5 bases from V and 13 bases from J, with 14 bases between. CDR1 is LGHNT and CDR2 is FRNRAP in the germline V gene. This CDR3 spans 11 amino acids. CDR3 region: CASGKGLRGTF. CDR3 DNA: TGTGCTAGTGGTAAGGGCCTAAGGGGCACCTTC.

V usage is TRBV4-2 and J usage is TRBJ2-2, with D possibly being TRBD1 or TRBD2 (5 bases each). The CDR3 contains 16 residues. Trimming removed 0 bases from V and 0 bases from J, with 8 bases in between. Germline CDR1 is LGHNA and CDR2 is YNFKEQ. The CDR3 sequence: CASSQEGVANTGELFF. The CDR3 DNA reads as TGTGCCAGCAGCCAAGAGGGGGTCGCGAACACCGGGGAGCTGTTTTTT.